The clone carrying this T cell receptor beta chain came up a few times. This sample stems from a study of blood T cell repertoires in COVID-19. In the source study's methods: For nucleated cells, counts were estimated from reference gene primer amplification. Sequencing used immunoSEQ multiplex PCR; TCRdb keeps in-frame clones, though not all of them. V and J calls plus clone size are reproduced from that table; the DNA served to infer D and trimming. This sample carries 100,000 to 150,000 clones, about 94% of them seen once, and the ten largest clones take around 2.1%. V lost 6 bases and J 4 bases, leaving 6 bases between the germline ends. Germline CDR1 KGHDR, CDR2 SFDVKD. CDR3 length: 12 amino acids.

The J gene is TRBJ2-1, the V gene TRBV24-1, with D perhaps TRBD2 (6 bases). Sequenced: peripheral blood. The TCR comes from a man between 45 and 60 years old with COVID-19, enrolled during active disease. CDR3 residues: CATSRGYNEQFF. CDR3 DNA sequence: TGTGCCACCAGTCGGGGGTACAATGAGCAGTTCTTC.